A selection of T cell receptor beta chains follows, all from one sample in a study of blood T cell repertoires in COVID-19. Assay: immunoSEQ multiplex PCR; the TCRdb copy retains only in-frame clones and omits some. The data show roughly 110,000 clones, with over 75% seen just once and roughly 1.5% held by the top ten. Sequences were obtained from peripheral blood. These TCRs come from a man between 45 and 60 years old with acute or convalescent COVID-19. The CDR3 runs from the conserved cysteine through the conserved F or W. Fields, in order: V gene, D gene, clone size, J gene, CDR3 DNA, CDR3 protein. D genes are given only for firm matches. For some rows the clone size is stated as once, few or many, or as a class when expanded; others skip it.

>TRBV10-3|NA|NA|TRBJ1-5
TGTGCCATCAGTGACAGGGAAAATGGCAATCAGCCCCAGCATTTT
CAISDRENGNQPQHF
>TRBV19|NA|NA|TRBJ1-2
TGTGCCAGTAGTATGGAGATTAACTATGGCTACACCTTC
CASSMEINYGYTF
>TRBV15|NA|once|TRBJ1-5
TGTGCCACCAGCAGATTAGGGGAAGGTCAGCCCCAGCATTTT
CATSRLGEGQPQHF
>TRBV9|NA|NA|TRBJ1-2
TGTGCCAGCAGCGTAGATCAGGGCAGAGACGGCTACACCTTC
CASSVDQGRDGYTF
>TRBV28|NA|NA|TRBJ2-3
TGTGCCAGCAGTTCCTTTACAGATACGCAGTATTTT
CASSSFTDTQYF
>TRBV13|TRBD1|NA|TRBJ2-3
TGTGCCAGCAGCTTAAGGAGGGGACAGGCAGATACGCAGTATTTT
CASSLRRGQADTQYF
>TRBV4-1|TRBD2|NA|TRBJ2-5
TGCGCCAGCAGCCGAATGGAGCGGGGGCTTCAAGAGACCCAGTACTTC
CASSRMERGLQETQYF
>TRBV6-5|NA|NA|TRBJ1-4
TGTGCCAGCAGTTCGTACCGGACGGGGGGTAATGAAAAACTGTTTTTT
CASSSYRTGGNEKLFF
>TRBV7-2|TRBD1|once|TRBJ1-3
TGTGCCAGCAGCTCCCGACAGGGGACCACCGGAAACACCATATATTTT
CASSSRQGTTGNTIYF
>TRBV6-2/TRBV6-3|NA|few|TRBJ2-7
TGTGCCAGCAGTTACTCGGACGGTTACGGGGGCTCCTACGAGCAGTACTTC
CASSYSDGYGGSYEQYF
>TRBV3-1/TRBV3-2|TRBD1|NA|TRBJ1-2
TGTGCCAGCAGCCCAGGACAGGGGCGAGGCTACACCTTC
CASSPGQGRGYTF
>TRBV28|NA|NA|TRBJ2-3
TGTGCCAGCAGTTCCCGTTGGGGCGCGGATACGCAGTATTTT
CASSSRWGADTQYF
>TRBV5-1|NA|once|TRBJ2-2
TGCGCCAGCCAGCTGGCGGGGCCTGGGGAGCTGTTTTTT
CASQLAGPGELFF
>TRBV11-2|TRBD1|NA|TRBJ1-1
TGTGCCAGCAGCCTGAAGGACAGGCCTGATAGGGCTTTCTTT
CASSLKDRPDRAFF
>TRBV2|TRBD1|NA|TRBJ1-4
TGTGCCAGCAGTGAAGTGACAGGGTCGAATGAAAAACTGTTTTTT
CASSEVTGSNEKLFF
>TRBV5-1|TRBD1|few|TRBJ2-1
TGCGCCAGCGGACAGGGGCCCAACAATGAGCAGTTCTTC
CASGQGPNNEQFF
>TRBV10-2|NA|NA|TRBJ2-1
TGCGCCAGCAGTGAACTATACAATGAGCAGTTCTTC
CASSELYNEQFF
>TRBV5-1|TRBD1|NA|TRBJ1-4
TGCGCCAGCAGCGTGGGACAGGGAAAAGAAAAACTGTTTTTT
CASSVGQGKEKLFF
>TRBV5-6|TRBD1|NA|TRBJ2-3
TGTGCCAGCAGCTTGGCACAGGGGTCAACAGATACGCAGTATTTT
CASSLAQGSTDTQYF
>TRBV2|NA|few|TRBJ1-3
TGTGCCAGCAGTGAGGGACAAATCTCTGGAAACACCATATATTTT
CASSEGQISGNTIYF
>TRBV10-3|TRBD1|NA|TRBJ2-7
TGTGCCATCAGTGAGACGGGACAGGGATACGAGCAGTACTTC
CAISETGQGYEQYF
>TRBV2|NA|NA|TRBJ2-1
TGTGCCACACACGAGACACCTGTGTCCTACAATGAGCAGTTCTTC
CATHETPVSYNEQFF
>TRBV6-5|NA|NA|TRBJ2-1
TGTGCCAGCAGTTACTCACAGGGTTTTGAGCAGTTCTTC
CASSYSQGFEQFF
>TRBV30|NA|once|TRBJ1-5
TGTGCCTGGAGTCCGCAGAGCAATCAGCCCCAGCATTTT
CAWSPQSNQPQHF
>TRBV12-3/TRBV12-4|NA|NA|TRBJ1-2
TGTGCCAGCAGTCCCGAGCGGAACTATGGCTACACCTTC
CASSPERNYGYTF
>TRBV2|TRBD1|once|TRBJ1-1
TGTGCCAGCAGGGCCGACAGGGTAGGGACTGAAGCTTTCTTT
CASRADRVGTEAFF
>TRBV5-5|NA|NA|TRBJ2-2
TGTGCCAGCAGCTTGATGGGGGGATTTAACACCGGGGAGCTGTTTTTT
CASSLMGGFNTGELFF
>TRBV28|NA|NA|TRBJ2-7
TGTGCCAGCAGTTCAACAAGGGGTACCGAGCAGTACTTC
CASSSTRGTEQYF
>TRBV28|NA|NA|TRBJ1-6
TGTGCCAGCAGTGCTACATGGGCTTCACCCCTCCACTTT
CASSATWASPLHF
>TRBV11-2|TRBD1|NA|TRBJ1-1
TGTGCCAGCAGCTTGGGAACAGGGGGCAGGCGATTT
CASSLGTGGRRF
>TRBV19|TRBD2|NA|TRBJ2-5
TGTGCCAGTAGTATCGGGGCTAGCGGGAAAGAGACCCAGTACTTC
CASSIGASGKETQYF
>TRBV7-9|NA|NA|TRBJ1-2
TGTGCCAGCAGCAGGTACAGGGACCAAAAGACGCCTAATGGCTACACCTTC
CASSRYRDQKTPNGYTF
>TRBV27|NA|NA|TRBJ1-1
TGTGCCAGCAGTGCCTCCGGGGAGGCCACTGAAGCTTTCTTT
CASSASGEATEAFF
>TRBV3-1/TRBV3-2|NA|many|TRBJ1-1
TGTGCCAGTCGGGATGGACAGCGTGAAGCTTTCTTT
CASRDGQREAFF
>TRBV10-2|TRBD1|NA|TRBJ2-7
TGCGCCAGCAGTAGACAGGGGGGCTACGAGCAGTACTTC
CASSRQGGYEQYF
>TRBV5-1|TRBD2|NA|TRBJ2-5
TGCGCCAGCAGCTTGGAGGTAGCGGGGGGTTGGGAGACCCAGTACTTC
CASSLEVAGGWETQYF
>TRBV6-5|NA|NA|TRBJ2-2
TGTGCCAGCAGACAGGATCCGAACACCGGGGAGCTGTTTTTT
CASRQDPNTGELFF
>TRBV11-3|NA|NA|TRBJ2-3
TGTGCCAGCAGCCATTCTTCACTTATCACAGATACGCAGTATTTT
CASSHSSLITDTQYF
>TRBV2|TRBD1|NA|TRBJ1-1
TGTGCCAGCAGTTCGAGGGGGCGGACTGAAGCTTTCTTT
CASSSRGRTEAFF
>TRBV2|NA|NA|TRBJ2-5
TGTGCCAGCAGTCAGGATGGGGCAGCTCAAGAGACCCAGTACTTC
CASSQDGAAQETQYF
>TRBV6-6|TRBD2|NA|TRBJ2-1
TGTGCCAGCAGTTGGATTCGGGGGGGGTACAATGAGCAGTTCTTC
CASSWIRGGYNEQFF
>TRBV6-1|NA|few|TRBJ1-5
TGTGCCAGCAGTGAAGGGGAGCGGCAGCCCCAGCATTTT
CASSEGERQPQHF
>TRBV9|NA|NA|TRBJ1-2
TGTGCCAGCAGGCCCGGGTACAGGAGCCATGGCTACACCTTC
CASRPGYRSHGYTF
>TRBV3-1/TRBV3-2|NA|once|TRBJ2-7
TGTGCCAGCAGCCAGTCAGTAACCTACGAGCAGTACTTC
CASSQSVTYEQYF
>TRBV5-1|TRBD1|NA|TRBJ1-3
TGCGCCAGCAGCTTGTCAGGGGGCGGGAACACCATATATTTT
CASSLSGGGNTIYF
>TRBV2|TRBD1|NA|TRBJ2-5
TGTGCCAGCAGTGAAAGGGGGACAGGGGTGGAGACCCAGTACTTC
CASSERGTGVETQYF
>TRBV4-1|NA|NA|TRBJ1-4
TGCGCCAGCAGCCAAGATCAGGTAGGGAGTGAAAAACTGTTTTTT
CASSQDQVGSEKLFF
>TRBV2|NA|NA|TRBJ2-3
TGTGCCAGCAGTGATCCGGGAGATACGCAGTATTTT
CASSDPGDTQYF
>TRBV19|NA|once|TRBJ1-2
TGTGCCAGTAGTAGGTTGAGCGACGGAATGCCTTCTCACTATGGCTACACCTTC
CASSRLSDGMPSHYGYTF
>TRBV9|TRBD1|NA|TRBJ1-5
TGTGCCAGCAGCGATGGACAGGGGACTCAGCCCCAGCATTTT
CASSDGQGTQPQHF
>TRBV6-5|NA|NA|TRBJ1-1
TGTGCCAGCAGTTACTCCCCGACAGTGAACACTGAAGCTTTCTTT
CASSYSPTVNTEAFF
>TRBV19|NA|NA|TRBJ1-6
TGTGCCAGTAGTATGATCAGGGTAGGCTCACCCCTCCACTTT
CASSMIRVGSPLHF
>TRBV15|NA|NA|TRBJ1-4
TGTGCCACCAGCAGAGAAAGGGGTTCCTATGAAAAACTGTTTTTT
CATSRERGSYEKLFF
>TRBV3-1/TRBV3-2|TRBD2|NA|TRBJ2-1
TGTGCCAGCAGCCTCGGACTAGCGGGGGCCGGTGAGCAGTTCTTC
CASSLGLAGAGEQFF
>TRBV28|TRBD1|NA|TRBJ1-5
TGTGCCACCTCCGGGACAGGGGGTGATTACAATCAGCCCCAGCATTTT
CATSGTGGDYNQPQHF
>TRBV4-1|TRBD2|NA|TRBJ2-7
TGCGCCAGCAGCCAAGAGGGTCTAGCGGGCTTCTACGAGCAGTACTTC
CASSQEGLAGFYEQYF
>TRBV5-1|TRBD1|NA|TRBJ2-5
TGCGCCAGCAGCCTGACAGGGGGGCAAGAGACCCAGTACTTC
CASSLTGGQETQYF